Listed here are 31 T cell receptor beta chains from one sample, sequenced in a study of T cell responses to AZD1222 COVID-19 vaccine. Only in-frame clones appear in the TCRdb table, and some are missing; sequencing was by immunoSEQ multiplex PCR. This table holds about 270,000 clones, about 94% found once. The specimen was peripheral blood, collected 28 days after the second AZD1222 dose. These receptors were taken from an adult who received the AZD1222 COVID-19 vaccine.

The chain has TRBV6-2 or TRBV6-3 and TRBJ1-4; 7 bases are a match to TRBD1. CDR1 is MNHEY and CDR2 is SVGEGT in the germline V gene. Germline trimming cut 5 bases from V and 12 bases from J; bases unmatched to any gene: 6. CDR3 length: 12 amino acids. DNA of the CDR3: TGTGCCAGCAGTCCGGGTAGGGGGCAACTGTTTTTT. Its protein is CASSPGRGQLFF.

The genes are TRBV12-3 or TRBV12-4 and TRBJ2-5; 7 nucleotides match TRBD1. Trimming cost V 4 bases and J 5 bases; bases outside gene matches: 4. This CDR3 has 13 amino acids. CDR3 amino acids: CASSYRGGETQYF. Written as DNA, the CDR3 is TGTGCCAGCAGTTACAGGGGCGGTGAGACCCAGTACTTC.

The chain employs TRBV7-8 and TRBJ2-2; TRBD1 matches at 8 bases. J was trimmed by 4 bases and V by 4 bases; bases with no gene match: 8. Germline CDR1 SGHVS, CDR2 FQNEAQ. This CDR3 has 16 residues. CDR3 protein: CASSSPRGRVTGELFF. The CDR3 coding sequence is TGTGCCAGCAGCTCCCCCAGGGGGCGAGTCACCGGGGAGCTGTTTTTT.

This chain connects TRBV4-1 to TRBJ2-1, with a tentative D call TRBD2 (6 bases). The CDR3 runs to 15 residues. Per the germline V gene, CDR1 is MGHRA and CDR2 is YSYEKL. V lost 3 bases, J lost 5 bases, and 14 bases lay in between. The CDR3 DNA reads TGCGCCAGCAGCCAGCCAGGTGCGGGGAACAATGAGCAGTTCTTC. Its translation is CASSQPGAGNNEQFF.

This clone was detected once. The CDR3 loop is CASSIQARQDQPQHF. The DNA of the CDR3 is TGTGCCAGTAGTATACAGGCTCGTCAGGATCAGCCCCAGCATTTT. The chain uses TRBV19 and TRBJ1-5; D is undetermined. CDR3 length: 15 residues. V was cut by 2 bases and J by 5 bases, with 13 bases left in between. Germline CDR1 LNHDA, CDR2 SQIVND (reference sequence).

The chain is built from TRBV3-1 (or the pseudogene TRBV3-2) and TRBJ1-1; the D gene is possibly TRBD1 (5 bases). The CDR3 runs 11 residues. In germline, CDR1 is LGHDT, CDR2 YNNKEL (reference sequence). V was clipped by 1 base and J by 8 bases, with 5 bases between them. The CDR3 nucleotides are TGTGCCAGCAGCCAAGGGGGGGAAGCTTTCTTT. Translation: CASSQGGEAFF.

For the CDR3, the DNA is TGTGCCAGTAGCTCCCGGGACAGGGGAGTCGTATATTTT. Its translation is CASSSRDRGVVYF. This sequence joins TRBV19 and TRBJ1-3; 10 nucleotides line up with TRBD1. Germline trimming cut 6 bases from V and 14 bases from J; bases unmatched to any gene: 10. Germline V gene sequence: CDR1 LNHDA, CDR2 SQIVND (reference sequence). The CDR3 covers 13 residues.

The chain joins TRBV12-5 to TRBJ2-3; D is perhaps TRBD1 (6 bases). This CDR3 has 15 amino acids. The germline V gene has CDR1 LGHNT and CDR2 FRNRAP. The ends were cut back, 8 bases at V and 2 bases at J, with 17 bases in the middle. The chain's CDR3 is CASPHPDRSTDTQYF. CDR3 nucleotides: TGTGCTAGTCCTCACCCCGACAGGTCCACAGATACGCAGTATTTT.

CDR3 region: CASSLIHQLMYQPQHF. The CDR3, as DNA: TGTGCCAGCAGCTTAATTCACCAACTTATGTATCAGCCCCAGCATTTT. This sequence joins TRBV7-4 and TRBJ1-5; D remains ambiguous. V was cut by 2 bases and J by 5 bases, with 16 bases left in between. The CDR3 covers 16 residues. Per germline, CDR1 SGHVT and CDR2 SQSDAQ.

The chain joins TRBV6-5 to TRBJ1-3; 7 nucleotides match TRBD1. V lost 5 bases and J lost 4; bases outside the gene matches: 5. Germline values: CDR1 MNHEY, CDR2 SVGAGI. This CDR3 is built from 14 residues. The CDR3 here is CASSNLGQGNTIYF. The CDR3 DNA is TGTGCCAGCAGTAACCTGGGACAGGGAAACACCATATATTTT.

This chain links TRBV9 with TRBJ2-4; TRBD2 is a possible D gene (6 bases). Trimming stripped 0 bases from V and 3 bases from J, with 13 bases between. CDR3 size: 16 residues. Germline CDR1 reads SGDLS; CDR2 reads YYNGEE. The CDR3 nucleotides are TGTGCCAGCAGCGTAGAGGCGGGGTACGACAAAAACATTCAGTACTTC. Its protein is CASSVEAGYDKNIQYF. Together with reference TRBV9 and TRBJ2-4, the CDR3 gives the full variable domain: DSGVTQTPKHLITATGQRVTLRCSPRSGDLSVYWYQQSLDQGLQFLIQYYNGEERAKGNILERFSAQQFPDLHSELNLSSLELGDSALYFCASSVEAGYDKNIQYFGAGTRLSVL.

This clone came up a few times. The rearrangement joins TRBV11-2 to TRBJ2-7; D may be TRBD2 (6 bases). V was trimmed by 5 bases and J by 4 bases, leaving 21 bases between them. CDR3 length: 16 residues. From germline, CDR1 is SGHAT and CDR2 FQNNGV. The CDR3, as DNA: TGTGCCAGCAGCCCGCTCCGGGGGAGACCTCCTTACGAGCAGTACTTC. Protein: CASSPLRGRPPYEQYF.

The chain carries TRBV28 and TRBJ1-1, with D possibly being TRBD1 (6 bases). CDR1 MDHEN and CDR2 SYDVKM come from the germline V gene. Trimming removed 5 bases at V and 4 bases at J, with 14 bases between. This CDR3 region has 14 residues. Here the CDR3 DNA reads TGTGCCAGCAGTCCCAGGGGATTGATCACTGAAGCTTTCTTT. Translated: CASSPRGLITEAFF.

This clone was seen just once. The gene calls are TRBV2 and TRBJ1-1, with unresolved D. From germline, CDR1 is SNHLY and CDR2 FYNNEI. The CDR3 consists of 11 residues. Trimming shortened V by 5 bases and J by 4 bases, and 5 bases separated the two germline ends. This chain's CDR3 is CASSIGTEAFF. In DNA form, the CDR3 reads TGTGCCAGCAGTATCGGCACTGAAGCTTTCTTT. Using reference TRBV2 and TRBJ1-1 for the parts outside the CDR3, the full variable domain is EPEVTQTPSHQVTQMGQEVILRCVPISNHLYFYWYRQILGQKVEFLVSFYNNEISEKSEIFDDQFSVERPDGSNFTLKIRSTKLEDSAMYFCASSIGTEAFFGQGTRLTVV.

J is TRBJ1-1 and V is TRBV14, with a possible D match to TRBD1 (5 bases). Germline V gene sequence: CDR1 SGHDN, CDR2 FVKESK. Trimming cost V 3 bases and J 0 bases, with 11 bases left between them. The CDR3 has 15 amino acids. In DNA, the CDR3 is TGTGCCAGCAGCCAGACAGTGTGGTTGAACACTGAAGCTTTCTTT. It yields the protein CASSQTVWLNTEAFF. Combining the CDR3 with reference TRBV14 and TRBJ1-1 gives the whole variable domain EAGVTQFPSHSVIEKGQTVTLRCDPISGHDNLYWYRRVMGKEIKFLLHFVKESKQDESGMPNNRFLAERTGGTYSTLKVQPAELEDSGVYFCASSQTVWLNTEAFFGQGTRLTVV.

The chain links TRBV18 to TRBJ2-7, with D uncertain. This CDR3 has 14 amino acids. Germline V gene lookup returns CDR1 KGHSH and CDR2 LQKENI. Trimming shortened V by 2 bases and J by 0 bases, and 8 bases separated the two germline ends. In DNA form, the CDR3 reads TGTGCCAGCTCACCAGGGTTAGACTCCTACGAGCAGTACTTC. Its translation: CASSPGLDSYEQYF.

The chain employs TRBV7-9 and TRBJ2-3, with 7 bases fitting TRBD2. Germline V lookup: CDR1 SEHNR, CDR2 FQNEAQ (reference sequence). CDR3 length equals 15 residues. The junction had 13 bases not matched to a gene; V was cut back by 9 bases and J by 4 bases. The DNA for the CDR3 is TGTGCCAGAGGAGTTATGACGGGAGGAGCAGATACGCAGTATTTT. Translated: CARGVMTGGADTQYF.

The V gene is TRBV6-5, the J gene TRBJ1-2, with 10 bases lining up with TRBD1. The germline V gene has CDR1 MNHEY and CDR2 SVGAGI. V lost 6 bases, J lost 6 bases, and 4 bases stayed unmatched. This CDR3 region has 13 residues. The DNA for the CDR3 is TGTGCCAGCAGGGAGACAGGGGGCAATGGCTACACCTTC. Translated, it gives CASRETGGNGYTF.

The V gene is TRBV4-2, the J gene TRBJ2-3, with 9 positions matching TRBD1. Germline V gene sequence: CDR1 LGHNA, CDR2 YNFKEQ. The trim removed 4 bases at V and 6 bases at J, leaving 8 bases unmatched. This CDR3 spans 15 amino acids. Here the CDR3 DNA reads TGTGCCAGCAGCCTCCGGGACAGGGTTACCGATACGCAGTATTTT. It yields the protein CASSLRDRVTDTQYF.

This rearrangement joins TRBV10-3 to TRBJ2-2, with 7 positions matching TRBD1. CDR1 and CDR2 (germline): ENHRY, SYGVKD. The CDR3 contains 14 residues. The V and J ends lost 2 bases and 4 bases, in that order; junction bases with no gene match: 1. The CDR3, as DNA: TGTGCCATCAGTGAGGGGACAGTCACCGGGGAGCTGTTTTTT. Translating gives CAISEGTVTGELFF.

The V gene is TRBV28, the J gene TRBJ1-5; no definite D call. This CDR3 is built from 16 residues. V was trimmed by 5 bases and J by 1 base, leaving 15 bases between them. Germline CDR1 reads MDHEN; CDR2 reads SYDVKM. Written as DNA, the CDR3 is TGTGCCAGCAGTACCCTCGCAGGTGTCAGCAATCAGCCCCAGCATTTT. Protein sequence: CASSTLAGVSNQPQHF.

The rearrangement links TRBV4-3 to TRBJ1-5; maybe TRBD1 (6 bases). The CDR3 length is 15 residues. CDR1 LGHNA and CDR2 YSLEER come from the germline V gene. Trimming cost V 0 bases and J 3 bases, with 9 bases left between them. The CDR3 is CASSQDTGPNQPQHF. The CDR3 DNA sequence: TGCGCCAGCAGCCAAGATACAGGGCCCAATCAGCCCCAGCATTTT.

The chain recombines TRBV10-3 with TRBJ2-3; 14 nucleotides agree with TRBD2. The ends lost 7 bases at V and 6 bases at J; junction bases unmatched: 6. CDR3 length equals 15 residues. Looked up from germline, CDR1 is ENHRY and CDR2 is SYGVKD. DNA for the CDR3: TGTGCCATCAAAGGGACTAGCGGGAGTTCCGATACGCAGTATTTT. Its translation is CAIKGTSGSSDTQYF.

J is TRBJ1-5 and V is TRBV5-5; maybe TRBD1 (6 bases). Germline CDR1 reads SGHKS; CDR2 reads YYEKEE (reference sequence). This CDR3 comprises 14 residues. V lost 4 bases to trimming and J lost 3 bases, with 11 bases between them. CDR3 nucleotides: TGTGCCAGCAGCAAGGGACAAGCCAATCAGCCCCAGCATTTT. Its translation is CASSKGQANQPQHF. The full variable domain, its missing parts supplied by reference TRBV5-5 and TRBJ1-5, is DAGVTQSPTHLIKTRGQQVTLRCSPISGHKSVSWYQQVLGQGPQFIFQYYEKEERGRGNFPDRFSARQFPNYSSELNVNALLLGDSALYLCASSKGQANQPQHFGDGTRLSIL.

This chain joins TRBV5-1 and TRBJ1-2; no reliable D call. The V gene lost 3 bases and the J gene lost 0 bases, with 9 bases spanning the gap. The length of the CDR3 is 14 residues. Germline V gene data show CDR1 as SGHRS and CDR2 as YFSETQ. CDR3 bases: TGCGCCAGCAGCTCATCGACTACTAACTATGGCTACACCTTC. The encoded protein is CASSSSTTNYGYTF.

V is TRBV19 and J is TRBJ2-3; the D is unclear. The germline V gene has CDR1 LNHDA and CDR2 SQIVND (reference sequence). This CDR3 contains 14 residues. The ends were cut back, 2 bases at V and 4 bases at J, with 10 bases in the middle. Here the CDR3 reads CASSIISRADTQYF. DNA of the CDR3: TGTGCCAGTAGTATAATCTCAAGGGCAGATACGCAGTATTTT.

The rearrangement uses TRBV15 and TRBJ2-1; the match to TRBD1 covers 8 bases. This CDR3 has 17 residues. The J segment lost 7 bases and the V segment lost 2 bases, leaving 13 bases of the junction unmatched. Germline V CDR1 and CDR2: LNHNV, YYDKDF (reference sequence). CDR3 sequence: CATSRPLGRRGRNEQFF. In DNA, the CDR3 is TGTGCCACCAGCAGACCCCTCGGGCGCAGGGGGCGAAATGAGCAGTTCTTC.

The V call is TRBV5-1, the J call TRBJ1-1, with 7 bases aligning to TRBD1. Losses at the gene ends were 3 bases for V and 3 bases for J; bases not matched to a gene: 5. Germline assignment: CDR1 SGHRS and CDR2 YFSETQ. The length of the CDR3 is 14 residues. This CDR3 reads CASSSTGADTEAFF. CDR3 in DNA: TGCGCCAGCAGCTCTACAGGGGCGGACACTGAAGCTTTCTTT. The whole variable domain, filled in from reference TRBV5-1 and TRBJ1-1, reads KAGVTQTPRYLIKTRGQQVTLSCSPISGHRSVSWYQQTPGQGLQFLFEYFSETQRNKGNFPGRFSGRQFSNSRSEMNVSTLELGDSALYLCASSSTGADTEAFFGQGTRLTVV.

The V and J genes are TRBV12-3 or TRBV12-4 and TRBJ1-2; perhaps TRBD1 as D (5 bases). The CDR3 has 13 amino acids. With 4 bases removed from V and 2 bases from J, the gap between germline ends came to 8 bases. Here the CDR3 DNA reads TGTGCCAGCAGTTCACAGGAGAACTATGGCTACACCTTC. Its protein product is CASSSQENYGYTF.

This chain joins TRBV6-5 and TRBJ2-5, with 14 bases lining up with TRBD2. V lost 2 bases to trimming and J lost 1 base; unmatched junction nucleotides: 0. This CDR3 has 16 residues. Germline V CDR1 and CDR2: MNHEY, SVGAGI. The CDR3 bases are TGTGCCAGCAGTTACGGGACTAGCGGGAGCCAAGAGACCCAGTACTTC. Its protein is CASSYGTSGSQETQYF.

The chain has TRBV5-1 and TRBJ1-3; D not resolved. This CDR3 spans 13 amino acids. From germline, CDR1 is SGHRS and CDR2 YFSETQ. Between the trimmed V and J ends, which lost 6 bases and 2 bases, there was a span of 9 bases. This CDR3 is CASNPGAGNTIYF. CDR3 nucleotide sequence: TGCGCCAGCAACCCGGGAGCTGGAAACACCATATATTTT.